This T cell receptor (beta chain) was obtained from a study of T cells in Graves' hyperthyroidism and ophthalmopathy. Amplified regions were TCR beta CDR3 sequences from RNA transcripts. Researchers ran a first-round RT-PCR on the TCR CDR3 using the HTBI primer set. TCRdb called the multiplex PCR reads again in MiXCR, with one record for every CDR3 protein. The sample holds about 290,000 distinct CDR3 sequences; 13% are singletons and the top ten take about 8%. This clonotype was seen many times. Germline V gives CDR1 SNHLY, CDR2 FYNNEI. This CDR3 spans 14 amino acids. The germline V and J ends were trimmed by 6 bases and 0 bases, with 9 bases remaining between them.

The source of this sequence is a woman aged 25-40 years with Graves' hyperthyroidism that later progressed to Graves' ophthalmopathy. The V gene is TRBV2, the J gene TRBJ1-5; a weak D match, TRBD1 (5 bases). Sequenced input: blood. The chain's CDR3 is CASRGQYSNQPQHF. As DNA, the CDR3 is TGTGCCAGCAGGGGGCAATATAGCAATCAGCCCCAGCATTTT.